This T cell receptor (beta chain) is from a study of shared clonotypes between healthy human individuals. As concerns this clone: Its target is not known.

Study outcomes and limitations: Naive subsets, compared against memory subsets, generally had larger estimated richness values.

Division of CD4+ cells produced a CD45RA+ naive subset and a CD45RA-negative memory subset. CDR3 size: 16 residues. Germline values: CDR1 SGHAT, CDR2 FQNNGV. V lost 0 bases to trimming and J lost 4 bases, with 15 bases between them. Sequencing was performed with immunoSEQ multiplex PCR; in TCRdb, only in-frame clones are kept and a portion is missing. The table includes 2 million to 2.5 million clones, roughly 93% detected once. This chain connects TRBV11-2 to TRBJ2-5; weak D call: TRBD2 (6 bases). Specimen: naive CD4+ T cells from PBMCs. The subset denotes: CD45RA+ positively selected. The receptor's source is a man between 18 and 35 years old in good health. Some clones in this sample may be carry-over from other donors' samples. As DNA, the CDR3 is TGTGCCAGCAGCTTAGATCTAGCTAGCGCGGCAGAGACCCAGTACTTC. It is translated as CASSLDLASAAETQYF.